A selection of T cell receptor beta chains follows, all from one sample in a study of siplizumab effects on memory and regulatory T cells. Sequenced by immunoSEQ multiplex PCR; TCRdb stores in-frame clones only, minus some. The data contain 95,000 to 100,000 clones, about nine tenths of them singletons. The material sequenced was non-Treg CD4+ T cells sorted from blood. Every receptor here comes from a human donor in good health. Both conserved end residues are part of each CDR3. Each record gives: V gene, D gene, CDR3 length, clone size, J gene, CDR3 protein, CDR3 DNA. D genes are given only for firm matches. Size is omitted from some rows. Given values are once, few, many or a class for expanded clones.

TRBV6-5	TRBD1	16	.	TRBJ1-1	CASSSTGTGMNTEAFF	TGTGCCAGCAGTTCCACCGGGACAGGAATGAACACTGAAGCTTTCTTT
TRBV4-1	TRBD2	19	.	TRBJ2-5	CASSQGAGTSGRAKETQYF	TGCGCCAGCAGCCAAGGAGCAGGGACTAGCGGGAGGGCGAAGGAGACCCAGTACTTC
TRBV10-1	TRBD2	16	.	TRBJ2-1	CASRTGTSGRVHEQFF	TGCGCCAGCAGAACCGGGACTAGCGGGAGAGTCCATGAGCAGTTCTTC
TRBV5-1	.	15	.	TRBJ1-1	CASSLAPGKPTEAFF	TGCGCCAGCAGCTTGGCTCCAGGCAAGCCCACTGAAGCTTTCTTT
TRBV7-7	.	14	once	TRBJ2-2	CASSNAGRTGELFF	TGTGCTAGCAGCAATGCAGGGAGGACCGGGGAGCTGTTTTTT
TRBV30	TRBD2	15	.	TRBJ2-7	CAWSVGGSGSYEQYF	TGTGCCTGGAGTGTAGGAGGTAGCGGGAGTTACGAGCAGTACTTC
TRBV30	.	13	.	TRBJ1-1	CAWGRDLNTEAFF	TGTGCCTGGGGACGGGACCTGAACACTGAAGCTTTCTTT
TRBV10-3	TRBD1	15	.	TRBJ2-5	CAISRQGAYQETQYF	TGTGCCATCAGTAGACAGGGCGCCTACCAAGAGACCCAGTACTTC
TRBV30	.	10	.	TRBJ1-1	CAWTGTEAFF	TGTGCCTGGACCGGGACTGAAGCTTTCTTT
TRBV5-6	TRBD1	12	.	TRBJ1-6	CASRYRGAPLHF	TGTGCCAGCAGATACAGGGGCGCACCCCTCCACTTT
TRBV14	.	13	.	TRBJ2-4	CASSQPSKNIQYF	TGTGCCAGCAGCCAGCCAAGCAAAAACATTCAGTACTTC
TRBV6-1	.	11	.	TRBJ1-2	CASTIGRGYTF	TGTGCCAGCACTATCGGACGGGGCTACACCTTC
TRBV28	TRBD1	17	.	TRBJ2-1	CASRASPGTGRYNEQFF	TGTGCCAGCAGGGCAAGTCCCGGGACAGGGCGCTACAATGAGCAGTTCTTC
TRBV7-3	.	14	.	TRBJ2-1	CASSEGQEYNEQFF	TGTGCCAGCAGCGAGGGCCAAGAATACAATGAGCAGTTCTTC
TRBV5-1	TRBD2	15	.	TRBJ2-3	CASSPTGGSLDTQYF	TGCGCCAGCAGCCCCACTGGCGGGAGTTTAGATACGCAGTATTTT
TRBV7-2	.	15	.	TRBJ2-7	CASSPNDGVRREQYF	TGTGCCAGCAGCCCCAACGACGGCGTCCGACGGGAGCAGTACTTC
TRBV7-2	.	16	.	TRBJ2-2	CASSRSGGANTGELFF	TGTGCCAGCAGCCGGTCGGGGGGCGCGAACACCGGGGAGCTGTTTTTT
TRBV19	TRBD2	17	.	TRBJ2-2	CASSKIAGGPPTGELFF	TGTGCCAGTAGTAAGATAGCGGGAGGGCCACCAACCGGGGAGCTGTTTTTT
TRBV4-2	TRBD2	17	.	TRBJ2-5	CASSQESSGRAQETQYF	TGTGCCAGCAGCCAAGAGTCTAGCGGGAGGGCCCAAGAGACCCAGTACTTC
TRBV10-3	TRBD2	16	.	TRBJ2-3	CAISLKARGITDTQYF	TGTGCCATCAGCTTGAAGGCGCGGGGGATCACAGATACGCAGTATTTT
TRBV6-5	.	13	.	TRBJ2-7	CASRPDIGGEQYF	TGTGCCAGCAGACCCGACATAGGGGGCGAGCAGTACTTC
TRBV18	.	13	.	TRBJ2-1	CASSPASDNEQFF	TGTGCCAGCTCACCTGCTAGCGACAATGAGCAGTTCTTC
TRBV6-1	.	13	.	TRBJ1-2	CASSEVSNYGYAF	TGTGCCAGCAGCGAAGTGTCCAACTATGGCTACGCCTTC
TRBV4-3	.	15	few	TRBJ1-1	CASSQDTGRSTEAFF	TGCGCCAGCAGCCAAGATACTGGCCGTAGCACTGAAGCTTTCTTT
TRBV14	TRBD1	15	.	TRBJ1-2	CASSQGDRVTDGYTF	TGTGCCAGCAGCCAAGGGGACAGGGTTACCGATGGCTACACCTTC
TRBV28	TRBD1	15	.	TRBJ2-2	CASIPGQGPTGELFF	TGTGCCAGCATCCCGGGACAGGGCCCCACCGGGGAGCTGTTTTTT
TRBV11-3	TRBD2	16	.	TRBJ2-1	CASSLDGNGRVDEQFF	TGTGCCAGCAGCTTAGACGGGAACGGGAGGGTGGATGAGCAGTTCTTC
TRBV21-1	.	12	few	TRBJ1-2	CASSTPAYGYTF	TGTGCCAGCAGCACTCCAGCCTATGGCTACACCTTC
TRBV19	.	12	.	TRBJ2-3	CASSTSRDTQYF	TGTGCCAGTAGTACCAGCCGCGATACGCAGTATTTT
TRBV2	.	14	once	TRBJ1-6	CASSGTPRDSPLHF	TGTGCCAGCAGTGGGACCCCCAGGGACTCACCCCTCCACTTT
TRBV19	TRBD2	16	.	TRBJ2-5	CASSIGLAGRQETQYF	TGTGCCAGTAGTATTGGGTTAGCGGGAAGGCAAGAGACCCAGTACTTC
TRBV14	.	14	.	TRBJ2-6	CASSGLSGANVLTF	TGTGCCAGCAGTGGACTGTCTGGGGCCAACGTCCTGACTTTC
TRBV2	.	16	.	TRBJ1-2	CASSEHHGDKAIGYTF	TGTGCCAGCAGTGAACACCATGGGGACAAGGCTATTGGCTACACCTTC
TRBV6-6	TRBD1	14	.	TRBJ1-6	CASSTGQGASPLHF	TGTGCCAGCAGTACCGGACAGGGCGCTTCACCCCTCCACTTT
TRBV7-8	.	17	.	TRBJ1-1	CASSLESRALMNTEAFF	TGTGCCAGCAGCTTAGAATCCAGGGCCCTTATGAACACTGAAGCTTTCTTT
TRBV15	TRBD1	15	.	TRBJ2-2	CATSRRGQYTGELFF	TGTGCCACCAGCAGAAGGGGGCAGTACACCGGGGAGCTGTTTTTT
TRBV6-5	.	13	.	TRBJ2-7	CASSYHKTGGQYF	TGTGCCAGCAGTTACCACAAGACCGGTGGACAGTACTTC
TRBV30	TRBD2	14	.	TRBJ2-3	CAWSLGGSTDTQYF	TGTGCCTGGAGTTTGGGGGGGAGCACAGATACGCAGTATTTT
TRBV19	.	14	.	TRBJ2-1	CASSPRGPSNEQFF	TGTGCCAGTAGTCCCAGGGGTCCGAGTAATGAGCAGTTCTTC
TRBV18	TRBD1	14	.	TRBJ1-2	CASSFGQGDYGYTF	TGTGCCAGCTCATTCGGACAGGGGGACTATGGCTACACCTTC
TRBV6-1	.	13	.	TRBJ2-4	CASRESAKNIQYF	TGTGCCAGCAGGGAGTCAGCCAAAAACATTCAGTACTTC
TRBV18	.	14	.	TRBJ1-1	CASSPDSFNTEAFF	TGTGCCAGCTCCCCCGACAGCTTTAACACTGAAGCTTTCTTT
TRBV6-1	.	13	.	TRBJ1-1	CASSRRERSEAFF	TGTGCCAGCAGTCGAAGGGAAAGGTCTGAAGCTTTCTTT
TRBV18	.	14	.	TRBJ1-4	CASSQGGTEGELFF	TGTGCCAGCTCACAGGGTGGAACTGAGGGGGAACTGTTTTTT
TRBV19	.	14	.	TRBJ1-5	CASSIGYSNQPQHF	TGTGCCAGTAGTATAGGTTATAGCAATCAGCCCCAGCATTTT
TRBV6-5	TRBD2	16	.	TRBJ2-1	CASSYPLAGGLGEQFF	TGTGCCAGCAGTTACCCGTTAGCGGGAGGTCTGGGTGAGCAGTTCTTC
TRBV19	.	17	.	TRBJ2-1	CASSSPHLLAGPNEQFF	TGTGCCAGTAGTAGTCCCCATCTCCTAGCAGGGCCCAATGAGCAGTTCTTC
TRBV7-9	.	14	few	TRBJ1-2	CASIQIIWENGYTF	TGTGCCAGCATTCAGATAATTTGGGAGAATGGCTACACCTTC
TRBV30	.	15	.	TRBJ2-6	CAWSVTGSTANVLTF	TGTGCCTGGAGTGTAACGGGGTCCACGGCCAACGTCCTGACTTTC